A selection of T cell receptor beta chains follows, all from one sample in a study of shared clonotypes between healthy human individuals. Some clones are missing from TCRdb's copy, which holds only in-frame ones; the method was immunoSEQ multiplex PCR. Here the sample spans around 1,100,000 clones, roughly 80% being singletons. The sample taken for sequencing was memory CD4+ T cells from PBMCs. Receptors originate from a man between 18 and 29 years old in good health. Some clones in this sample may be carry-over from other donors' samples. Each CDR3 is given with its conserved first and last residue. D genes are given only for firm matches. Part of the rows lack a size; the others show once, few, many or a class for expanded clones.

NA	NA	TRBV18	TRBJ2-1	CASSPTGYNEQFF	TGTGCCAGCTCACCGACTGGCTACAATGAGCAGTTCTTC
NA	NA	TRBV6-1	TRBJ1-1	CASAFGLNTEAFF	TGTGCCAGCGCTTTTGGCCTGAACACTGAAGCTTTCTTT
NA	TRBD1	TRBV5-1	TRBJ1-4	CASSPGTGSEKLFF	TGCGCCAGCAGCCCCGGGACAGGGAGTGAAAAACTGTTTTTT
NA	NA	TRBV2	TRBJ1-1	CASGQGWTEAFF	TGTGCCAGCGGGCAGGGGTGGACTGAAGCTTTCTTT
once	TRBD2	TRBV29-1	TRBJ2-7	CSVEDRGGWVSEQYF	TGCAGCGTTGAAGATCGGGGGGGATGGGTCTCCGAGCAGTACTTC
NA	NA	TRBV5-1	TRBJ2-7	CASSRLGVGSSYEQYF	TGCGCCAGCAGCCGCCTTGGTGTGGGAAGCTCCTACGAGCAGTACTTC
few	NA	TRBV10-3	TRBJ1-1	CAISQLSNTEAFF	TGTGCCATCTCCCAGCTATCGAACACTGAAGCTTTCTTT
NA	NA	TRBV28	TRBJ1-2	CASSLVRAYGYTF	TGTGCCAGCAGTTTGGTGAGGGCCTATGGCTACACCTTC
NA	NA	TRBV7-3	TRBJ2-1	CASSLTKAAYNEQFF	TGTGCCAGCAGCTTGACAAAGGCAGCCTACAATGAGCAGTTCTTC
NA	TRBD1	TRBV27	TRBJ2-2	CASGPPGQGRAGELFF	TGTGCCAGCGGTCCGCCGGGACAGGGGAGGGCCGGGGAGCTGTTTTTT
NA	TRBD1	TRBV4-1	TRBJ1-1	CASSQFRGGTEAFF	TGCGCCAGCAGCCAATTCAGGGGGGGCACTGAAGCTTTCTTT
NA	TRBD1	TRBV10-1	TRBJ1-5	CASIDRVSAQPQHF	TGCGCCAGCATCGACAGGGTTTCTGCTCAGCCCCAGCATTTT
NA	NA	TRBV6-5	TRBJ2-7	CASRGGFSYEQYF	TGTGCCAGCCGGGGAGGTTTTTCCTACGAGCAGTACTTC
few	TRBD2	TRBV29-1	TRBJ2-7	CSVRGGGATYEQYF	TGCAGCGTACGCGGCGGGGGAGCCACCTACGAGCAGTACTTC
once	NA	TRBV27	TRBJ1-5	CASTSVRGQPQHF	TGTGCCAGCACGAGCGTTAGGGGTCAGCCCCAGCATTTT
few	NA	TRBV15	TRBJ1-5	CATSPDFRGRQPQHF	TGTGCCACCAGCCCAGATTTCAGGGGCAGGCAGCCCCAGCATTTT
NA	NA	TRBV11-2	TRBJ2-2	CASRQGIDTGELFF	TGTGCCAGCAGGCAGGGCATAGACACCGGGGAGCTGTTTTTT
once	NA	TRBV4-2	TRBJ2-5	CASSQVPRAGETQYF	TGTGCCAGCAGCCAGGTACCGCGGGCCGGAGAGACCCAGTACTTC
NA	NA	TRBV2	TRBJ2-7	CASRAGAYEQYF	TGTGCCAGCAGGGCCGGGGCCTACGAGCAGTACTTC
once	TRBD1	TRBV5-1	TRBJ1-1	CASSPGQGGTEAFF	TGCGCCAGCAGCCCGGGACAGGGAGGAACTGAAGCTTTCTTT
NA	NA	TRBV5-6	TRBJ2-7	CASSSTVRKSSYEQYF	TGTGCCAGCAGCTCCACCGTGCGGAAGAGCTCCTACGAGCAGTACTTC
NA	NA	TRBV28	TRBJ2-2	CASSLGTGSLGGELFF	TGTGCCAGCAGTTTGGGGACTGGAAGCCTAGGTGGGGAGCTGTTTTTT
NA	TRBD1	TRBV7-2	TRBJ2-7	CASSADWTGAYEQYF	TGTGCCAGCAGCGCCGATTGGACAGGGGCCTACGAGCAGTACTTC
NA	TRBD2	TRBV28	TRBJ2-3	CASSRLAGPTDTQYF	TGTGCCAGCAGCAGACTAGCGGGGCCAACAGATACGCAGTATTTT
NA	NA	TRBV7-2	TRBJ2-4	CASSLVDKNIQYF	TGTGCCAGCAGCTTGGTGGACAAAAACATTCAGTACTTC
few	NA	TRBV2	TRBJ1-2	CASSDPLVNYGYTF	TGTGCCAGCAGTGACCCACTCGTTAACTATGGCTACACCTTC
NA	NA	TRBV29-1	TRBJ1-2	CSVDRGLNYGYTF	TGCAGCGTTGACAGGGGCCTTAACTATGGCTACACCTTC
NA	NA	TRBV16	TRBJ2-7	CASSRDRTEQYF	TGTGCCAGCAGCCGCGACAGAACCGAGCAGTACTTC